This passage covers 27 T cell receptor beta chains from one sample sequenced in a study of identical twins. A single record per CDR3 protein comes from TCRdb applying MiXCR to the 5' RACE reads. The top ten clones hold 8% to 8.5% of a sample with approximately 150,000 distinct CDR3 sequences, around 3.5% of them seen once. Sequencing was carried out using memory T cells sorted from blood. The receptors originated from a young man in good health.

This clonotype was picked up many times. This chain links TRBV4-3 with TRBJ2-1; maybe TRBD2 (6 bases). The CDR3 sequence is 16 residues long. Trimming pared 0 bases from V and 3 bases from J, leaving 12 bases between. Germline CDR1 LGHNA, CDR2 YSLEER. The CDR3 is CASSQEGGADYNEQFF. Written as DNA, the CDR3 is TGCGCCAGCAGCCAAGAGGGGGGAGCGGACTACAATGAGCAGTTCTTC.

This clonotype appeared many times. This rearrangement joins TRBV3-1 to TRBJ1-3; D gene unclear. Trimming cost V 0 bases and J 4 bases, with 4 bases left between them. The CDR3 runs 13 residues. CDR1 is LGHDT, CDR2 YNNKEL, per germline (reference sequence). The CDR3 sequence is CASSQDRGNTIYF. DNA for the CDR3: TGTGCCAGCAGCCAAGATCGGGGAAACACCATATATTTT.

A note on this clonotype: One base away lies a much larger clone, so this may be a sequencing read error. The CDR3 reads CASTLYTIGTEAFF. Here the CDR3 DNA reads TGTGCCAGCACCCTCTACACCATCGGCACTGAAGCTTTCTTT. This rearrangement joins TRBV6-1 to TRBJ1-1; no clear D gene. This CDR3 contains 14 residues. Trimming removed 7 bases at V and 4 bases at J, with 16 bases between. The germline V gene encodes CDR1 MNHNS and CDR2 SASEGT.

This clonotype came up many times. The chain combines TRBV4-1 with TRBJ1-6, with TRBD1 matching over 7 bases. V trimming: 4 bases; J trimming: 7 bases; junction bases outside the gene matches: 10. The CDR3 loop spans 16 amino acids. From germline, CDR1 is MGHRA and CDR2 YSYEKL. CDR3 coding DNA: TGCGCCAGCAGCCCCCAACAGGGGCGAATAAATTCACCCCTCCACTTT. Protein: CASSPQQGRINSPLHF.

This clonotype was picked up many times. V and J are TRBV21-1 and TRBJ2-7; TRBD1, the table's D call, was not compared with the DNA. TRBV21-1 is noted as a pseudogene. This CDR3 has 15 amino acids. The CDR3 sequence: CASSKAIGTFYEQYF. The CDR3 region has the DNA TGTGCCAGCAGCAAAGCCATCGGGACATTCTACGAGCAGTACTTC.

This clonotype was observed many times. The V call is TRBV29-1, the J call TRBJ2-3; possibly TRBD1 for D (6 bases). This CDR3 has 11 residues. CDR1 and CDR2 from the germline V gene are SQVTM and ANQGSEA. Written as DNA, the CDR3 is TGCAGTGCAGGGGGCACAGATACGCAGTATTTT. Its translation: CSAGGTDTQYF.

The sample holds many counts of this clonotype. The rearrangement uses TRBV6-1 and TRBJ2-7; D may be TRBD1 or TRBD2 (6 bases each). Germline values: CDR1 MNHNS, CDR2 SASEGT. Trimming took 2 bases from V and 8 from J, leaving 13 bases between them. The CDR3 consists of 13 residues. The CDR3 DNA sequence: TGTGCCAGCAGTGAACTCTTCGGGGGCAAGCAGTACGTC. Protein product: CASSELFGGKQYV.

Here the CDR3 reads CARRTPTEDGYTF. The CDR3 nucleotides are TGTGCCAGGAGGACTCCGACGGAGGATGGCTACACCTTC. The V and J genes are TRBV3-1 and TRBJ1-2; no clear D gene. CDR1 LGHDT and CDR2 YNNKEL come from the germline V gene (reference sequence). There are 13 residues in the CDR3. The germline V and J ends were trimmed by 9 bases and 6 bases, with 17 bases remaining between them.

There are many counts of this clonotype. J is TRBJ2-3 and V is TRBV5-1; D uncertain. This CDR3 is 13 amino acids long. Trimming shortened V by 4 bases and J by 2 bases, and 8 bases separated the two germline ends. From germline, CDR1 is SGHRS and CDR2 YFSETQ. Written as DNA, the CDR3 is TGCGCCAGCAGCCTCGGCCCCACAGATACGCAGTATTTT. As protein: CASSLGPTDTQYF.

This clonotype was seen many times. The J gene is TRBJ2-1, the V gene TRBV18; the D gene is possibly TRBD2 (5 bases). V shed 6 bases and J shed 7 bases, with 22 bases lying between them. CDR3 length: 16 amino acids. Germline-derived CDR1 and CDR2 are KGHSH and LQKENI. The CDR3 is CASSERTSGLGNEQFF. The CDR3 DNA is TGTGCCAGCTCTGAAAGGACCTCGGGATTAGGGAATGAGCAGTTCTTC.

There are many counts of this clonotype. This sequence joins TRBV7-9 and TRBJ1-5; D not resolved. The CDR3 has 14 residues. The V gene's germline CDR1 is SEHNR and CDR2 FQNEAQ (reference sequence). The ends were cut back, 0 bases at V and 1 base at J, with 4 bases in the middle. The DNA for the CDR3 is TGTGCCAGCAGCTTAGCGTCCAGCAATCAGCCCCAGCATTTT. Translating it yields CASSLASSNQPQHF.

This clonotype was detected ten times or more. This chain joins TRBV20-1 and TRBJ2-1, with 7 bases matching TRBD2. J was trimmed by 2 bases and V by 4 bases; bases with no gene match: 8. The CDR3 has 15 amino acids. The germline V gene has CDR1 DFQATT and CDR2 SNEGSKA (reference sequence). This CDR3 reads CSAKTASGAYNEQFF. CDR3 nucleotide sequence: TGCAGTGCTAAAACGGCTAGCGGAGCCTACAATGAGCAGTTCTTC.

The sample holds many counts of this clonotype. The chain couples TRBV12-3 or TRBV12-4 to TRBJ2-4; D may be TRBD1 (6 bases). The V and J ends lost 7 bases and 2 bases respectively, with 15 bases between them. The CDR3 spans 15 residues. CDR3 DNA sequence: TGTGCCAGCATTCAACAGGGAGTGTCCAAAAACATTCAGTACTTC. Amino acid sequence: CASIQQGVSKNIQYF.

This clonotype has a count of ten or more. The rearrangement joins TRBV6-4 to TRBJ2-2; D is unclear. Germline V lookup: CDR1 MRHNA, CDR2 SNTAGT. This CDR3 region has 13 residues. Deletions cut 5 bases from V and 4 bases from J, with 8 bases between. The DNA for the CDR3 is TGTGCCAGCAGTTTGGAGATCACCGGGGAGCTGTTTTTT. Amino acids: CASSLEITGELFF.

This clonotype has at least ten counts. This chain joins TRBV6-9 and TRBJ1-2, with 8 nucleotides matching TRBD1. Germline V CDR1 and CDR2: MNHGY, SVAAGI. J gave up 1 base and V 8 bases, and 12 bases lay outside the gene matches. The CDR3 loop spans 16 amino acids. CDR3 sequence: CASLASGGHLNYGYTF. CDR3 DNA sequence: TGTGCCAGCCTAGCCTCAGGGGGCCACCTTAACTATGGCTACACCTTC.

At least ten counts were recorded for this clonotype. The chain has TRBV19 and TRBJ2-1; D gene ambiguous. This CDR3 comprises 11 residues. Between the trimmed V and J ends, which lost 4 bases and 7 bases, there was a span of 5 bases. CDR1 and CDR2 from the germline V gene are LNHDA and SQIVND (reference sequence). The CDR3 reads CASSKRNEQFF. In DNA form, the CDR3 reads TGTGCCAGTAGTAAAAGGAATGAGCAGTTCTTC.

This clonotype has more than one count but fewer than ten. A much larger clone lies one base from this, so it may be a read error. This chain uses TRBV11-3 with TRBJ1-1; 7 bases agree with TRBD1. The CDR3 has 13 amino acids. Germline CDR1 reads SGHNT; CDR2 reads YENEEA. The CDR3 reads CSSSRPGGPEAFF. The CDR3 nucleotides read TGTTCCAGCAGCCGTCCAGGGGGTCCTGAAGCTTTCTTT.

This clonotype was seen many times. The chain employs TRBV5-6 and TRBJ1-5; D call uncertain. The germline V and J ends were trimmed by 5 bases and 0 bases, with 12 bases remaining between them. Germline V CDR1 and CDR2: SGHDT, YYEEEE. The length of the CDR3 is 15 residues. The CDR3 region has the DNA TGTGCCAGCAGTCCTGATCCTTATAGCAATCAGCCCCAGCATTTT. Its translation: CASSPDPYSNQPQHF.

In its sample, this clonotype was seen many times. The CDR3 loop reads CSALDTSLANYGYTF. The CDR3 DNA follows: TGCAGCGCCCTGGACACGTCTTTAGCTAACTATGGCTACACCTTC. The chain is built from TRBV29-1 and TRBJ1-2, with a weak D call TRBD1 (5 bases). The V gene's germline CDR1 is SQVTM and CDR2 ANQGSEA. CDR3 length: 15 amino acids. Trimming pared 7 bases from V and 0 bases from J, leaving 18 bases between.

This clonotype was seen only a few times. This chain links TRBV28 with TRBJ2-2; 15 bases are a match to TRBD2. Germline assignment: CDR1 MDHEN and CDR2 SYDVKM. The junction had 9 bases not matched to a gene; V was cut back by 4 bases and J by 6 bases. The CDR3 is 18 residues long. The CDR3 DNA sequence: TGTGCCAGCAGTTCTGGACTAGCGGGAGGGCCGAGGGCCGGGGAGCTGTTTTTT. Protein product: CASSSGLAGGPRAGELFF.

This clonotype was recorded at least ten times. This chain connects TRBV5-5 to TRBJ2-1; D unresolved. V dropped 3 bases and J dropped 9 bases, with 10 bases sitting between them. CDR3 length equals 12 residues. The germline V gene has CDR1 SGHKS and CDR2 YYEKEE (reference sequence). CDR3 loop: CASSSIYVEQFF. The CDR3 DNA reads TGTGCCAGCAGCTCTATATACGTTGAGCAGTTCTTC.

This clonotype showed up many times. V is TRBV7-3 and J is TRBJ2-5; 10 nucleotides agree with TRBD2. This CDR3 comprises 15 residues. J gave up 3 bases and V 5 bases, and 6 bases lay outside the gene matches. Germline assignment: CDR1 SGHTA and CDR2 FQGTGA. Here the CDR3 reads CASSRTSGTEETQYF. CDR3 nucleotides: TGTGCCAGCAGCCGGACTAGCGGAACAGAAGAGACCCAGTACTTC.

In this sample, this clonotype turned up many times. This chain uses TRBV12-3 or TRBV12-4 with TRBJ2-1; D unclear. The V end was cut by 5 bases, the J end by 8 bases, with 10 bases between. The CDR3 extends over 12 amino acids. The CDR3: CASSRTRDEQFF. CDR3 nucleotides: TGTGCCAGCAGTAGGACCCGCGATGAGCAGTTCTTC.

This clonotype was picked up many times. V gene TRBV5-1 combines with J gene TRBJ1-6; D is possibly TRBD1 (6 bases). The CDR3 consists of 13 residues. V was shortened by 4 bases and J by 7 bases, with 9 bases between the two germline ends. Germline-derived CDR1 and CDR2 are SGHRS and YFSETQ. CDR3: CASSDGQNSPLHF. In DNA, the CDR3 is TGCGCCAGCAGCGATGGACAGAATTCACCCCTCCACTTT.

This clonotype was observed at least ten times. This chain links TRBV2 with TRBJ2-3; D gene unclear. The CDR3 has 15 residues. The germline V gene has CDR1 SNHLY and CDR2 FYNNEI. V was trimmed by 6 bases and J by 2 bases, leaving 15 bases between them. The CDR3 bases are TGTGCCAGCAGGAAAACCGACGGGCACACAGATACGCAGTATTTT. It is translated as CASRKTDGHTDTQYF.

This clonotype was found many times. The rearrangement uses TRBV30 and TRBJ1-1; tentatively, D is TRBD1 (6 bases). The germline V and J ends were trimmed by 2 bases and 8 bases, with 12 bases remaining between them. Germline lookup yields CDR1 GTSNPN and CDR2 SVGIG (reference sequence). The CDR3 totals 12 residues. CDR3 coding DNA: TGTGCCTGGAGTCTACAGGGAGCCGAAGCTTTCTTT. It encodes CAWSLQGAEAFF. Together with reference TRBV30 and TRBJ1-1, the CDR3 gives the full variable domain: SQTIHQWPATLVQPVGSPLSLECTVEGTSNPNLYWYRQAAGRGLQLLFYSVGIGQISSEVPQNLSASRPQDRQFILSSKKLLLSDSGFYLCAWSLQGAEAFFGQGTRLTVV.

Many counts were recorded for this clonotype. The gene calls are TRBV20-1 and TRBJ2-7, with a possible D match to TRBD2 (7 bases). This CDR3 region has 12 residues. The V end was cut by 0 bases, the J end by 12 bases, with 15 bases between. Germline V gene sequence: CDR1 DFQATT, CDR2 SNEGSKA (reference sequence). CDR3 sequence (DNA): TGCAGTGCTAGAGATGCCTTAAGGGGGGGGTACTTC. This encodes CSARDALRGGYF.